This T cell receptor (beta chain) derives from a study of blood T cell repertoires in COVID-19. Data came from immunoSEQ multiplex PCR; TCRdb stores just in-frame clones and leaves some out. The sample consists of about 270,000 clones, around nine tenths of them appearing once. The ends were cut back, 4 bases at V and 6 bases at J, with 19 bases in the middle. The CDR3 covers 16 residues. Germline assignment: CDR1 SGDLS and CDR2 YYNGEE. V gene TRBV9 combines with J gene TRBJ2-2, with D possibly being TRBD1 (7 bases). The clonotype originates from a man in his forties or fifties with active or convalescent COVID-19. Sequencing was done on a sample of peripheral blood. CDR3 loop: CASSPQTGRGPGELFF. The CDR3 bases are TGTGCCAGCAGCCCCCAGACAGGGCGGGGACCCGGGGAGCTGTTTTTT.